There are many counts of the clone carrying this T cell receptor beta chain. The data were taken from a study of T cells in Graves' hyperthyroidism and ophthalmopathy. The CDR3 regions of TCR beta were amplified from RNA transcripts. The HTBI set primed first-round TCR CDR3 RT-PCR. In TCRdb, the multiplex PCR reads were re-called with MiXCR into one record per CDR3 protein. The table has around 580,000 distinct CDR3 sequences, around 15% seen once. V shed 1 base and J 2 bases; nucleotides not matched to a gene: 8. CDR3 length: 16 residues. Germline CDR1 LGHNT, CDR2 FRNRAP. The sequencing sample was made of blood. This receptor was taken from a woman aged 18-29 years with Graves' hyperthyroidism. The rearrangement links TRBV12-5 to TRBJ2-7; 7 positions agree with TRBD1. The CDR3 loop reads CASGLDPSGQTYEQYF. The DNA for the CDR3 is TGTGCTAGTGGTTTGGATCCCTCGGGACAGACCTACGAGCAGTACTTC.